A selection of T cell receptor beta chains follows, all from one sample in a study of blood T cell repertoires in COVID-19. Only in-frame clones appear in the TCRdb table, and some are missing; sequencing was by immunoSEQ multiplex PCR. The sample consists of over 130,000 clones, over 60% of them appearing once. Material for sequencing was peripheral blood. Source of these receptors: a man aged 50 to 60 with acute or convalescent COVID-19. The CDR3 runs from the conserved cysteine through the conserved F or W. The D gene is left open where the match is weak. Clone sizes are given selectively: once, few, many, or a class where the clone is expanded.

DNA	CDR3	D	J	size	length	V
TGCGCCAGCAGCCCGGTTTCCAGCGGGGGCACAGATACGCAGTATTTT	CASSPVSSGGTDTQYF	TRBD2	TRBJ2-3	-	16	TRBV5-1
TGTGCCAGCAGCCAAGACGCTGGACAGACCAATGAGCAGTTCTTC	CASSQDAGQTNEQFF	-	TRBJ2-1	-	15	TRBV4-2
TGCGCCAGCAGTGGGGGACTTAATGAAAAACTGTTTTTT	CASSGGLNEKLFF	-	TRBJ1-4	-	13	TRBV10-1
TGTGCCAGCAGCTTAGACAGGCAGGTAGATACGCAGTATTTT	CASSLDRQVDTQYF	-	TRBJ2-3	-	14	TRBV7-8
TGCGCCAGCAGCTTTGAGGGGGCCGGCTATGGCTACACCTTC	CASSFEGAGYGYTF	TRBD1	TRBJ1-2	-	14	TRBV5-1
TGTGCCAGTAGCTCGACAGGGACCCCTGGCTACGAGCAGTACTTC	CASSSTGTPGYEQYF	TRBD1	TRBJ2-7	-	15	TRBV19
TGTGCCAGCAGGGGATCAGACAGGGTGGATAATTCACCCCTCCACTTT	CASRGSDRVDNSPLHF	TRBD1	TRBJ1-6	-	16	TRBV28
TGCGCCAGCAGCACACGGACTAGCGCGGCGGAGACCCAGTACTTC	CASSTRTSAAETQYF	TRBD2	TRBJ2-5	-	15	TRBV5-1
TGTGCCAGCAGTTTTTCAGGGGTTGGTCGTTATGGCTACACCTTC	CASSFSGVGRYGYTF	-	TRBJ1-2	-	15	TRBV28
TGTGCCAGCAGTGAATTAACAACTAATGAAAAACTGTTTTTT	CASSELTTNEKLFF	-	TRBJ1-4	once	14	TRBV2
TGCAGCGCCGGACAGGGGTGGGGCTCCTACGAGCAGTACTTC	CSAGQGWGSYEQYF	TRBD1	TRBJ2-7	-	14	TRBV29-1
TGCGCCAGCAGCTTGGGACTAGCGGGGTCCGGGGAGCTGTTTTTT	CASSLGLAGSGELFF	TRBD2	TRBJ2-2	-	15	TRBV5-1
TGTGCCTGGAGTCGGGGGGTGGAATTCGGGGAGCTGTTTTTT	CAWSRGVEFGELFF	TRBD2	TRBJ2-2	-	14	TRBV30